The entry below gives a single T cell receptor (beta chain) sequence along with its context. The sample is drawn from a study of CD8 T cells in ankylosing spondylitis. Using its own MiXCR run on the 5' RACE reads, TCRdb lists one record per CDR3 protein. Of about 150,000 distinct CDR3 sequences listed, roughly 44% were seen once; the top ten hold nearly 15%. This CDR3 spans 16 amino acids. Germline lookup yields CDR1 SNHLY and CDR2 FYNNEI. The V gene lost 7 bases and the J gene lost 5 bases, with 20 bases spanning the gap. The source of this sequence is a male donor with ankylosing spondylitis. The sequenced material came from synovial fluid, either unsorted or a sorted T cell fraction (not recorded which). The chain employs TRBV2 and TRBJ2-2, with D perhaps given as TRBD1 or TRBD2 (5 bases each). The CDR3 sequence is CASTGLMRGRTGELFF. The CDR3 DNA follows: TGTGCCAGCACTGGGTTGATGAGGGGCCGAACCGGGGAGCTGTTTTTT.